These 10 T cell receptor beta chains were all obtained from the same sample, sequenced in a study of T cells in Graves' hyperthyroidism and ophthalmopathy. TCR beta CDR3 regions were amplified from RNA transcripts. Using the HTBI primer set, a first-round RT-PCR was run on the TCR CDR3. In TCRdb, the multiplex PCR reads were re-called with MiXCR into one record per CDR3 protein. Here the sample spans about 500,000 distinct CDR3 sequences, approximately 15% being singletons. The sample consisted of blood. The receptors here all came from a woman aged 18-35 years with Graves' hyperthyroidism.

This chain joins TRBV6-1 and TRBJ1-6, with TRBD1 matching 9 bases. J was trimmed by 0 bases and V by 8 bases; bases with no gene match: 17. Germline assignment: CDR1 MNHNS and CDR2 SASEGT. This CDR3 has 20 amino acids. This chain's CDR3 is CASAPTGTGRANSYNSPLHF. CDR3 bases: TGTGCCAGCGCCCCTACCGGGACAGGGAGGGCTAACTCCTATAATTCACCCCTCCACTTT.

At least ten counts were recorded for this clonotype. The chain couples TRBV20-1 to TRBJ2-4; TRBD2 matches at 8 bases. The CDR3 is made up of 16 amino acids. After removal of 6 bases from V and 3 bases from J, the junction contained 13 bases not matched to a gene. Germline lookup yields CDR1 DFQATT and CDR2 SNEGSKA (reference sequence). CDR3 in DNA: TGCAGTGCACCCTTACCCGGGACTAGGGGCAAAAACATTCAGTACTTC. The encoded protein is CSAPLPGTRGKNIQYF.

This chain uses TRBV29-1 with TRBJ1-1, with 7 nucleotides matching TRBD1. Trimming at V came to 6 bases and at J to 1 base, leaving 5 bases not matched to a gene. The CDR3 is 13 residues long. CDR1 SQVTM and CDR2 ANQGSEA come from the germline V gene. The CDR3 DNA reads as TGCAGCGTCGGGACAGCCACGAACACTGAAGCTTTCTTT. This gives the protein CSVGTATNTEAFF.

The rearrangement joins TRBV7-6 to TRBJ1-4; 7 bases map to TRBD1. Unmatched junction bases numbered 11, after V lost 5 bases and J lost 8 bases. Germline V gene lookup returns CDR1 SGHVS and CDR2 FNYEAQ. There are 15 residues in the CDR3. As DNA, the CDR3 is TGTGCCAGCAGCCCCTTAGGGGGACAGAGCGAAAAACTGTTTTTT. Translation: CASSPLGGQSEKLFF.

The V gene is TRBV29-1, the J gene TRBJ2-3; D unresolved. Trimming stripped 6 bases from V and 2 bases from J, with 6 bases between. CDR1 and CDR2 from the germline V gene are SQVTM and ANQGSEA. The CDR3 is 11 residues long. The CDR3: CSVTATDTQYF. The CDR3 nucleotides read TGCAGCGTGACGGCCACAGATACGCAGTATTTT.

This clonotype was detected many times. The chain employs TRBV6-2 or TRBV6-3 and TRBJ1-1; 8 positions match TRBD1. The CDR3 covers 20 residues. The germline gives CDR1 MNHEY, CDR2 SVGEGT. Trimming removed 2 bases from V and 0 bases from J; junction bases left unmatched: 17. CDR3 loop: CASSYIPPGQGSGLNTEAFF. As DNA, the CDR3 is TGTGCCAGCAGTTACATCCCACCAGGACAGGGATCGGGGTTGAACACTGAAGCTTTCTTT.

In the case of this clonotype: Possible read error: a much larger clone is one base away. This chain joins TRBV20-1 and TRBJ1-2, with D unresolved. This CDR3 has 13 amino acids. Per the germline V gene, CDR1 is DFQATT and CDR2 is SNEGSKA (reference sequence). CDR3 residues: CSAWAERNYGYAF. The CDR3 DNA follows: TGCAGTGCTTGGGCAGAACGGAACTATGGCTACGCCTTC.

There are many counts of this clonotype. The chain is built from TRBV6-1 and TRBJ2-1, with 7 bases fitting TRBD1. Trimming removed 11 bases from V and 5 bases from J; junction bases left unmatched: 12. CDR1 is MNHNS, CDR2 SASEGT, per germline. This CDR3 comprises 14 residues. This chain's CDR3 is CAARGQRFNNEQFF. CDR3 coding DNA: TGTGCCGCCAGGGGACAGAGATTTAACAATGAGCAGTTCTTC.

Ten or more counts support this clonotype. The chain links TRBV16 to TRBJ2-1, with D maybe TRBD2 (5 bases). Trimming stripped 4 bases from V and 6 bases from J, with 10 bases between. Germline loops: CDR1 KGHSY, CDR2 FQNENV. The CDR3 runs 13 residues. CDR3 in amino acids: CASSPPGGNEQFF. CDR3 bases: TGTGCCAGCAGCCCCCCCGGAGGCAATGAGCAGTTCTTC.

This clonotype turned up a few times. The chain is built from TRBV20-1 and TRBJ2-7, with 12 positions matching TRBD2. Trimming removed 6 bases from V and 6 bases from J; junction bases left unmatched: 12. CDR1 and CDR2 from the germline V gene are DFQATT and SNEGSKA (reference sequence). This CDR3 has 15 amino acids. In nucleotides, the CDR3 is TGCAGTGCCGCTAGCGGGAGGGCGGGGTTGAGCGAGCAGTACTTC. Its translation is CSAASGRAGLSEQYF.